This record looks at one TCR beta chain sequence and its context. Its antigen is unknown. This record belongs to a study of blood T cells in healthy people across ages. Study outcomes and limitations: Naive and antigen-experienced cells were not separated, limiting conclusive comparison. Higher diversity and more naive CD4+ cells were features of long-lived donors, compared to aged donors.

Primers used in a second PCR of about 6 to 11 cycles were a sample-barcoded 5' primer and a J-beta primer mix. TCRdb passed the 5' RACE reads through MiXCR, listing each CDR3 protein once. The data show 700,000 or so distinct CDR3 sequences, with around a fifth seen just once and 22% held by the top ten. The CDR3 runs 15 residues. Trimming pared 3 bases from V and 11 bases from J, leaving 20 bases between. V is TRBV12-3 or TRBV12-4 and J is TRBJ1-3; weak D call: TRBD1 (6 bases). Sequenced: blood. This clonotype was sampled from a man between 65 and 85 years old in good health. This chain's CDR3 is CASSLGRGYKFPIYF. The CDR3 DNA follows: TGTGCCAGCAGTTTGGGCAGGGGATACAAATTCCCCATATATTTT.